These 27 T cell receptor beta chains were sequenced from one sample in a study of T-cell memory formation after mild COVID-19. TCRdb itself ran the 5' RACE reads through MiXCR, one entry per CDR3 protein. This sample has 250,000 to 300,000 distinct CDR3 sequences, with roughly 18% found just once. Source material: PBMCs or a T cell subset sorted from them (not recorded which). The source is a young man who had mild COVID-19 (a few samples of this study predate the infection). Cell type and time point are not known.

The rearrangement joins TRBV9 to TRBJ2-1; D is unclear. The CDR3 spans 13 residues. Germline V CDR1 and CDR2: SGDLS, YYNGEE. The V and J ends lost 0 bases and 6 bases respectively, with 7 bases between them. CDR3 DNA sequence: TGTGCCAGCAGCGTAGACCGGACCAATGAGCAGTTCTTC. Translated: CASSVDRTNEQFF.

The chain is built from TRBV7-9 and TRBJ2-1, with D possibly being TRBD1 (5 bases). V gave up 2 bases and J gave up 10 bases, with 9 bases separating them. The CDR3 has 12 amino acids. Germline V gene data show CDR1 as SEHNR and CDR2 as FQNEAQ (reference sequence). The CDR3 sequence: CASSLRQGEQFF. Written as DNA, the CDR3 is TGTGCCAGCAGCTTAAGGCAGGGCGAGCAGTTCTTC.

In its sample, this clonotype was seen many times. The J gene is TRBJ2-3, the V gene TRBV5-1; D is uncertain. Germline V lookup: CDR1 SGHRS, CDR2 YFSETQ. V shed 3 bases and J shed 0 bases, with 2 bases lying between them. The CDR3 is 12 residues long. CDR3 sequence reads: CASSSSTDTQYF. DNA for the CDR3: TGCGCCAGCAGCTCTAGCACAGATACGCAGTATTTT.

The chain recombines TRBV7-2 with TRBJ2-5; 8 bases agree with TRBD1. This CDR3 region has 15 residues. Germline lookup yields CDR1 SGHTA and CDR2 FQGNSA. V shed 5 bases, J shed 4 bases, and the junction held 9 bases outside the gene matches. CDR3 sequence: CASSPRTGIRETQYF. For the CDR3, the DNA is TGTGCCAGCAGCCCGCGGACAGGGATCCGAGAGACCCAGTACTTC. The variable domain in full, completed from reference TRBV7-2 and TRBJ2-5, reads GAGVSQSPSNKVTEKGKDVELRCDPISGHTALYWYRQSLGQGLEFLIYFQGNSAPDKSGLPSDRFSAERTGGSVSTLTIQRTQQEDSAVYLCASSPRTGIRETQYFGPGTRLLVL.

This clonotype was seen only a few times. The rearrangement joins TRBV28 to TRBJ1-2; the D is unclear. The CDR3 runs 14 residues. V lost 5 bases, J lost 4 bases, and 14 bases lay in between. The germline V gene has CDR1 MDHEN and CDR2 SYDVKM. The CDR3 DNA sequence: TGTGCCAGCAGTCCCGGCCGGGATGGCTATGGCTACACCTTC. Translated, it gives CASSPGRDGYGYTF.

This clonotype was seen only a few times. The J gene is TRBJ2-7, the V gene TRBV7-7; 11 bases match TRBD2. Germline V gene data show CDR1 as SSHAT and CDR2 as FNYEAQ (reference sequence). The CDR3 covers 17 residues. The CDR3 region has the DNA TGTGCTAGCAGCCATAGCGGGGGGGCCCTAGGCTCCTACGAGCAGTACGTC. Translated, it gives CASSHSGGALGSYEQYV.

The V and J genes are TRBV5-4 and TRBJ2-1; 10 positions agree with TRBD2. Trimming cost V 6 bases and J 8 bases; bases outside gene matches: 14. This CDR3 is 16 amino acids long. In germline, CDR1 is SGHNT, CDR2 YYREEE (reference sequence). CDR3 nucleotides: TGTGCCAGCACCCTGTTCGTGAGCGGGGGGGCTTATGAGCAGTTCTTC. Protein sequence: CASTLFVSGGAYEQFF.

This clonotype was observed a few times. The chain is built from TRBV5-4 and TRBJ2-3; 8 bases map to TRBD1. The CDR3 totals 15 residues. V trimming: 1 base; J trimming: 5 bases; junction bases outside the gene matches: 6. Germline values: CDR1 SGHNT, CDR2 YYREEE (reference sequence). The CDR3 region is CASSLYRGAVDTQYF. CDR3 in DNA: TGTGCCAGCAGCTTGTACAGGGGGGCGGTAGATACGCAGTATTTT.

This clonotype has only a few counts. The DNA of the CDR3 is TGTGCCAGCAGCCAAGATGGGACCAGAGGTCATACGCAGTATTTT. Translating gives CASSQDGTRGHTQYF. The rearrangement links TRBV4-2 to TRBJ2-3; D may correspond to TRBD1 or TRBD2 (5 bases each). V was cut by 0 bases and J by 7 bases, with 14 bases left in between. This CDR3 contains 15 residues. Germline loops: CDR1 LGHNA, CDR2 YNFKEQ.

V and J are TRBV20-1 and TRBJ2-3; D may match TRBD1 or TRBD2 (5 bases each). The CDR3 is 15 residues long. From germline, CDR1 is DFQATT and CDR2 SNEGSKA (reference sequence). V lost 7 bases to trimming and J lost 6 bases, with 23 bases between them. The CDR3 is CSVRGVGDPGDTQYF. The CDR3 coding sequence is TGCAGTGTAAGAGGTGTGGGGGACCCAGGGGATACGCAGTATTTT.

This clonotype was seen repeatedly, ten times or more. This CDR3 is CASSTYSSSYEQYV. The DNA of the CDR3 is TGTGCCAGCAGCACATATTCGAGCTCCTACGAGCAGTACGTC. The chain employs TRBV11-1 and TRBJ2-7; no clear D. CDR1 is SGHAT and CDR2 is FQDESV in the germline V gene (reference sequence). V was cut by 5 bases and J by 0 bases, with 11 bases left in between. The CDR3 totals 14 residues.

This clonotype was seen a few times. The chain uses TRBV9 and TRBJ2-3; D possibly matches TRBD1 or TRBD2 (5 bases each). This CDR3 has 16 amino acids. The ends were cut back, 3 bases at V and 2 bases at J, with 16 bases in the middle. Germline loops: CDR1 SGDLS, CDR2 YYNGEE. CDR3 sequence: CASSELYGTNTDTQYF. DNA of the CDR3: TGTGCCAGCAGCGAATTGTACGGGACCAACACAGATACGCAGTATTTT.

This clonotype was seen many times. This chain uses TRBV30 with TRBJ2-5, with D possibly being TRBD1 (6 bases). Germline V lookup: CDR1 GTSNPN, CDR2 SVGIG (reference sequence). V shed 0 bases and J shed 0 bases, with 11 bases lying between them. The CDR3 extends over 15 amino acids. DNA for the CDR3: TGTGCCTGGAGTGTGGACAGTTACTACCAAGAGACCCAGTACTTC. Its protein is CAWSVDSYYQETQYF.

This clonotype was detected a few times. The chain couples TRBV5-1 to TRBJ1-2; weak D call: TRBD1 (5 bases). Trimming shortened V by 4 bases and J by 6 bases, and 16 bases separated the two germline ends. Germline lookup yields CDR1 SGHRS and CDR2 YFSETQ. The CDR3 loop spans 14 amino acids. The CDR3 loop is CASSDGTAANGYTF. The CDR3 bases are TGCGCCAGCAGCGACGGGACGGCAGCTAATGGCTACACCTTC.

The table lists this clonotype with a few counts. V gene TRBV5-4 combines with J gene TRBJ2-7; TRBD1 is a possible D gene (6 bases). Germline lookup yields CDR1 SGHNT and CDR2 YYREEE (reference sequence). This CDR3 is 13 amino acids long. Trimming left V 1 base short and J 7 bases short, with 12 bases between. CDR3 loop: CASSLTTGTEQYV. The CDR3 DNA reads TGTGCCAGCAGCTTGACGACAGGCACTGAGCAGTACGTC.

This clonotype was observed a few times. This chain links TRBV7-2 with TRBJ1-1, with D possibly being TRBD1 (5 bases). Germline CDR1 is SGHTA and CDR2 is FQGNSA. With 5 bases removed from V and 5 bases from J, the gap between germline ends came to 15 bases. The CDR3 loop spans 14 amino acids. The CDR3 nucleotides are TGTGCCAGCAGCCCCCTGGGGGGGGGGACTGAAGCTTTCTTT. Residues: CASSPLGGGTEAFF.

Turning to this clonotype: One end of the junction does not line up with germline, which may come from a read error. The J gene is TRBJ2-1, the V gene TRBV4-3; 8 bases are a match to TRBD2. CDR1 and CDR2 (germline): LGHNA, YSLEER. The CDR3 spans 17 residues. The CDR3 sequence is CASSQDSGRGAGNEQLF. The CDR3 DNA sequence: TGCGCCAGCAGCCAAGATTCGGGGCGGGGGGCCGGCAATGAGCAGTTATTC.

The chain carries TRBV12-3 or TRBV12-4 and TRBJ1-5, with D uncertain. The CDR3 sequence is 13 residues long. The V gene lost 4 bases and the J gene lost 7 bases, with 11 bases spanning the gap. CDR3 region: CASSWGSRQPQHF. The CDR3 DNA is TGTGCCAGCAGTTGGGGTTCGCGGCAGCCCCAGCATTTT.

The chain combines TRBV7-2 with TRBJ2-7; D ambiguous. V lost 2 bases and J lost 2, with 4 bases in between. Germline lookup yields CDR1 SGHTA and CDR2 FQGNSA. This CDR3 contains 12 residues. In DNA form, the CDR3 reads TGTGCCAGCAGCTTATCGGCCTACGAGCAGTACTTC. Its translation: CASSLSAYEQYF. The complete variable domain, with remaining parts taken from reference TRBV7-2 and TRBJ2-7, reads GAGVSQSPSNKVTEKGKDVELRCDPISGHTALYWYRQSLGQGLEFLIYFQGNSAPDKSGLPSDRFSAERTGGSVSTLTIQRTQQEDSAVYLCASSLSAYEQYFGPGTRLTVT.

The chain is built from TRBV12-3 or TRBV12-4 and TRBJ2-1, with 9 bases lining up with TRBD2. The CDR3 contains 15 residues. The junction had 8 bases not matched to a gene; V was cut back by 5 bases and J by 6 bases. The CDR3: CASSPVPSGVNEQFF. The CDR3 nucleotides read TGTGCCAGCAGTCCCGTACCTAGCGGGGTCAATGAGCAGTTCTTC.

For the CDR3, the DNA is TGTGCCAGCAGCTTAGATCACAGGGGTACGAATGAGCAGTTCTTC. Translating it yields CASSLDHRGTNEQFF. V gene TRBV7-9 combines with J gene TRBJ2-1; 7 bases fit TRBD1. Per germline, CDR1 SEHNR and CDR2 FQNEAQ (reference sequence). V trimming: 1 base; J trimming: 7 bases; junction bases outside the gene matches: 7. The CDR3 has 15 residues.

In this sample, this clonotype turned up a few times. The chain recombines TRBV28 with TRBJ1-3, with D perhaps matching TRBD1 (6 bases). Trimming took 6 bases from V and 0 from J, leaving 21 bases between them. Germline CDR1 and CDR2: MDHEN and SYDVKM. The CDR3 is 18 amino acids. CDR3 sequence: CASRQHWGTSYSGNTIYF. CDR3 DNA sequence: TGTGCCAGCAGGCAACACTGGGGGACATCATACTCTGGAAACACCATATATTTT.

This clonotype came up many times. V gene TRBV7-6 combines with J gene TRBJ2-7; no clear D gene. From germline, CDR1 is SGHVS and CDR2 FNYEAQ. The ends were cut back, 2 bases at V and 0 bases at J, with 8 bases in the middle. The CDR3 extends over 14 amino acids. CDR3 bases: TGTGCCAGCAGCTTAAGAAGCCACTCCTACGAGCAGTACTTC. Amino acid sequence: CASSLRSHSYEQYF.

The chain combines TRBV20-1 with TRBJ2-5; 10 positions match TRBD2. This CDR3 comprises 16 residues. Germline V lookup: CDR1 DFQATT, CDR2 SNEGSKA (reference sequence). J lost 1 base, V lost 0 bases, and 5 bases had no gene match. Written as DNA, the CDR3 is TGCAGTGCTAGAGATTTCCAGCGGGGGGGCCAAGAGACCCAGTACTTC. This gives the protein CSARDFQRGGQETQYF.

The J gene is TRBJ2-5, the V gene TRBV6-2 or TRBV6-3; D gene uncertain. This CDR3 has 14 residues. The V gene lost 5 bases and the J gene lost 5 bases, with 15 bases spanning the gap. The V gene's germline CDR1 is MNHEY and CDR2 SVGEGT. The CDR3 region is CASSRSSLWETQYF. The CDR3 nucleotides read TGTGCCAGCAGTCGGTCTAGTCTATGGGAGACCCAGTACTTC.

The gene calls are TRBV20-1 and TRBJ2-3; 14 bases are a match to TRBD2. This CDR3 comprises 17 residues. V shed 5 bases and J 2 bases; nucleotides not matched to a gene: 9. The germline V gene encodes CDR1 DFQATT and CDR2 SNEGSKA (reference sequence). CDR3 coding DNA: TGCAGTGCTTCCGGGACTAGCGGGGGCCAGGTCACAGATACGCAGTATTTT. This codes for CSASGTSGGQVTDTQYF.

This clonotype turned up a few times. V usage is TRBV10-3 and J usage is TRBJ2-3; 9 bases are a match to TRBD1. J lost 0 bases, V lost 9 bases, and 13 bases had no gene match. Germline V gene data show CDR1 as ENHRY and CDR2 as SYGVKD. CDR3 length: 17 residues. CDR3: CAIRTTGTGSSTDTQYF. CDR3 DNA: TGTGCCATACGAACCACCGGGACAGGGTCGAGCACAGATACGCAGTATTTT.